One and the same sample provided the 4 T cell receptor beta chains below, sequenced in a study of T cell responses to AZD1222 COVID-19 vaccine. The data were produced by immunoSEQ multiplex PCR, yet TCRdb's version contains in-frame clones alone and is incomplete. The data hold around 170,000 clones, with around 90% observed a single time. The sample was peripheral blood, taken 28 days after the second AZD1222 dose. The source of these receptors is an adult who received the AZD1222 COVID-19 vaccine.

The chain couples TRBV6-5 to TRBJ2-7; TRBD1 aligns across 10 bases. Unmatched junction bases numbered 7, after V lost 7 bases and J lost 4 bases. The CDR3 extends over 14 amino acids. CDR1 MNHEY and CDR2 SVGAGI come from the germline V gene. As DNA, the CDR3 is TGTGCCAGCATCAGACCGGGACAGGGGTACGAGCAGTACTTC. It codes for CASIRPGQGYEQYF.

Note on this clone: The DNA is omitted, as the CDR3 cannot be located on it reliably, and the CDR3 follows TCRdb's listing. The chain combines TRBV21-1 with TRBJ1-5; the table's TRBD1 call for D was not verified on the DNA. TRBV21-1 has pseudogene status. Counting both end residues, the CDR3 totals 17 amino acids. The CDR3 sequence: CASSKVARGSSNQPQHF.

This chain joins TRBV4-2 and TRBJ2-5, with 10 bases lining up with TRBD2. With V trimmed by 4 bases and J by 0 bases, 2 bases remained unmatched. The CDR3 is made up of 15 amino acids. CDR1 is LGHNA and CDR2 is YNFKEQ in the germline V gene. CDR3 loop: CASSRTSGDQETQYF. CDR3 nucleotide sequence: TGTGCCAGCAGCCGTACTAGCGGGGACCAAGAGACCCAGTACTTC.

The rearrangement uses TRBV27 and TRBJ1-1; D possibly corresponds to TRBD1 (5 bases). Germline-derived CDR1 and CDR2 are MNHEY and SMNVEV (reference sequence). Between the trimmed V and J ends, which lost 2 bases and 0 bases, there was a span of 13 bases. This CDR3 contains 16 residues. In DNA, the CDR3 is TGTGCCAGCAGTTTAGTGCCTCAGGACATGAACACTGAAGCTTTCTTT. This encodes CASSLVPQDMNTEAFF.